One and the same sample provided the 15 T cell receptor beta chains below, sequenced in a study of B cell selection in AIRE deficiency. Conventional CD4 T cells were sorted as CD4+CD127+ cells. The table came from immunoSEQ multiplex PCR; TCRdb's copy has only in-frame clones and leaves some out. Of 20,000 to 25,000 clones in the sample, more than 95% were seen once. The sequenced material came from conventional CD4+ T cells sorted from PBMCs. Receptor source: a human donor with AIRE deficiency.

The chain carries TRBV9 and TRBJ2-7, with 8 bases identical to TRBD1. There are 15 residues in the CDR3. J lost 10 bases, V lost 1 base, and 13 bases had no gene match. Germline V lookup: CDR1 SGDLS, CDR2 YYNGEE. CDR3 in amino acids: CASSVFSTGGHGQYF. The CDR3 DNA reads TGTGCCAGCAGCGTATTTAGTACAGGGGGACACGGCCAGTACTTC.

This chain links TRBV27 with TRBJ2-7; TRBD1 matches at 7 bases. CDR1 is MNHEY, CDR2 SMNVEV, per germline (reference sequence). This CDR3 has 15 residues. V shed 6 bases and J 2 bases; nucleotides not matched to a gene: 10. The CDR3, as DNA: TGTGCCAGCAGGAGTAACAGGGGCTCCACCTACGAGCAGTACTTC. Its translation: CASRSNRGSTYEQYF.

The genes are TRBV6-6 and TRBJ1-2; D is undetermined. CDR3 size: 13 residues. Trimming stripped 0 bases from V and 3 bases from J, with 5 bases between. Germline V gives CDR1 MNHNY, CDR2 SVGAGI (reference sequence). Here the CDR3 DNA reads TGTGCCAGCAGTTACTCAGGGCACTATGGCTACACCTTC. Its protein product is CASSYSGHYGYTF.

This clone was detected once. The chain uses TRBV19 and TRBJ2-7; 8 nucleotides align to TRBD2. Germline values: CDR1 LNHDA, CDR2 SQIVND (reference sequence). J lost 4 bases, V lost 5 bases, and 10 bases had no gene match. CDR3 length equals 15 residues. As DNA, the CDR3 is TGTGCCAGTAGTCCGGGAGCGGGGGTCTCTTACGAGCAGTACTTC. This translates into CASSPGAGVSYEQYF.

V is TRBV27 and J is TRBJ1-2; no definite D call. This CDR3 contains 13 residues. Trimming removed 4 bases at V and 5 bases at J, with 11 bases between. Germline assignment: CDR1 MNHEY and CDR2 SMNVEV (reference sequence). CDR3 in DNA: TGTGCCAGCAGTTCCGCCTGGGAGTATGGCTACACCTTC. Protein: CASSSAWEYGYTF.

V and J are TRBV30 and TRBJ2-7; either TRBD1 or TRBD2 may supply D (5 bases each). From germline, CDR1 is GTSNPN and CDR2 SVGIG (reference sequence). CDR3 size: 14 residues. Trimming stripped 0 bases from V and 3 bases from J, with 12 bases between. The CDR3 spells CAWSVWDGNYEQYF. The CDR3 nucleotides are TGTGCCTGGAGTGTGTGGGACGGTAACTACGAGCAGTACTTC.

V and J are TRBV19 and TRBJ2-2; a possible D gene is TRBD2 (5 bases). The CDR3 covers 14 residues. With 8 bases removed from V and 1 base from J, the gap between germline ends came to 11 bases. Germline lookup yields CDR1 LNHDA and CDR2 SQIVND (reference sequence). The DNA for the CDR3 is TGTGCCAGTTCTCAGAGCGGGAACACCGGGGAGCTGTTTTTT. Protein: CASSQSGNTGELFF.

V is TRBV5-4 and J is TRBJ1-6, with TRBD1 as a possible D gene (6 bases). The CDR3 extends over 15 amino acids. CDR1 is SGHNT and CDR2 is YYREEE in the germline V gene (reference sequence). Trimming took off 4 bases at V and 2 bases at J, with 10 bases between the two ends. The CDR3 loop is CASSGTSPYNSPLHF. The CDR3, as DNA: TGTGCCAGCAGCGGGACAAGTCCCTATAATTCACCCCTCCACTTT.

The chain joins TRBV10-3 to TRBJ2-1; the match to TRBD2 covers 7 bases. CDR1 and CDR2 from the germline V gene are ENHRY and SYGVKD. J lost 0 bases, V lost 7 bases, and 9 bases had no gene match. The CDR3 totals 16 residues. CDR3 sequence: CAITRLALSSYNEQFF. CDR3 sequence (DNA): TGTGCCATCACCCGACTAGCTCTGAGCTCCTACAATGAGCAGTTCTTC.

The rearrangement uses TRBV2 and TRBJ1-4, with 9 bases matching TRBD1. V lost 6 bases, J lost 8 bases, and 7 bases stayed unmatched. The CDR3 contains 14 residues. Germline CDR1 is SNHLY and CDR2 is FYNNEI. As DNA, the CDR3 is TGTGCCAGCAGGAGGGGGACAGGGAGCGAAAAACTGTTTTTT. Its protein is CASRRGTGSEKLFF.

This chain joins TRBV28 and TRBJ1-2; D unresolved. Germline CDR1 reads MDHEN; CDR2 reads SYDVKM. This CDR3 region has 17 residues. Trimming took 4 bases from V and 2 from J, leaving 20 bases between them. In nucleotides, the CDR3 is TGTGCCAGCAGTTCCCTTTATGGCGGGAGGGCAAACTATGGCTACACCTTC. This sequence encodes CASSSLYGGRANYGYTF.

The V gene is TRBV18, the J gene TRBJ1-5; a possible D gene is TRBD1 (5 bases). The CDR3 is made up of 14 amino acids. From germline, CDR1 is KGHSH and CDR2 LQKENI. V was trimmed by 6 bases and J by 4 bases, leaving 13 bases between them. The CDR3 DNA reads TGTGCCAGCTCCGAGGGACCGATAAATCAGCCCCAGCATTTT. Residues: CASSEGPINQPQHF.

The chain is built from TRBV20-1 and TRBJ2-5; D unclear. This CDR3 spans 10 amino acids. V was clipped by 3 bases and J by 5 bases, with 4 bases between them. Germline CDR1 reads DFQATT; CDR2 reads SNEGSKA (reference sequence). CDR3 amino acids: CSARGETQYF. The CDR3 bases are TGCAGTGCTAGGGGTGAGACCCAGTACTTC.

The rearrangement joins TRBV7-9 to TRBJ2-2, with D possibly matching TRBD1 (6 bases). The CDR3 has 14 amino acids. V lost 2 bases and J lost 4, with 8 bases in between. The germline V gene encodes CDR1 SEHNR and CDR2 FQNEAQ (reference sequence). Here the CDR3 DNA reads TGTGCCAGCAGCTTACGAGGGGGCACCGGGGAGCTGTTTTTT. Amino acids: CASSLRGGTGELFF.

The genes are TRBV6-6 and TRBJ1-1; no reliable D call. V lost 0 bases to trimming and J lost 1 base, with 12 bases between them. The germline V gene has CDR1 MNHNY and CDR2 SVGAGI (reference sequence). The CDR3 consists of 16 residues. Written as DNA, the CDR3 is TGTGCCAGCAGTTACTCGGGCAGGCAGTGGAACACTGAAGCTTTCTTT. Translated, it gives CASSYSGRQWNTEAFF.